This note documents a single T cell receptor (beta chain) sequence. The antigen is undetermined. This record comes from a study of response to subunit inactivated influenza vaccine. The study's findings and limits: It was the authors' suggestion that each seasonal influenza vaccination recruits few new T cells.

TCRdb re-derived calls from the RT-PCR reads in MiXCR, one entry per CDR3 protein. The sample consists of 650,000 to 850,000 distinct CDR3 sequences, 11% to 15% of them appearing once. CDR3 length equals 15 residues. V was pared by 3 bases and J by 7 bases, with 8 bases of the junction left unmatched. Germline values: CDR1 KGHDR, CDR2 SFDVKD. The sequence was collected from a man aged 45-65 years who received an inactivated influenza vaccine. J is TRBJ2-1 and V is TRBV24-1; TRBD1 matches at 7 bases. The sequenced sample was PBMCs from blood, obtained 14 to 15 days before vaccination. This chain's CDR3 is CATSDPTEDRNEQFF. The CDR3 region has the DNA TGTGCCACCAGTGATCCAACAGAGGACAGGAATGAGCAGTTCTTC.